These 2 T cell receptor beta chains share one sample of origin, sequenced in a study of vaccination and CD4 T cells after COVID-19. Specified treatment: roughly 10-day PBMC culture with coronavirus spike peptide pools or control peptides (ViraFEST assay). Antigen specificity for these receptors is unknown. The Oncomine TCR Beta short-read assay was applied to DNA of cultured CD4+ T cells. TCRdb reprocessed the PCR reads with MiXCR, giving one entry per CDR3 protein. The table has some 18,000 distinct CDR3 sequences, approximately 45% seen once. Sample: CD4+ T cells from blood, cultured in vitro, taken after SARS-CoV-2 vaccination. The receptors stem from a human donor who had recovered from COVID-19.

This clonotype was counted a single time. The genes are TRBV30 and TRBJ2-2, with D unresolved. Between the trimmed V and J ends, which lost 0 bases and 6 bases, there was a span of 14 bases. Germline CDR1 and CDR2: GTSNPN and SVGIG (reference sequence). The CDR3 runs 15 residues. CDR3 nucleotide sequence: TGTGCCTGGAGTGTAAAGGCTCCCTTAGCCGGGGAGCTGTTTTTT. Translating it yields CAWSVKAPLAGELFF.

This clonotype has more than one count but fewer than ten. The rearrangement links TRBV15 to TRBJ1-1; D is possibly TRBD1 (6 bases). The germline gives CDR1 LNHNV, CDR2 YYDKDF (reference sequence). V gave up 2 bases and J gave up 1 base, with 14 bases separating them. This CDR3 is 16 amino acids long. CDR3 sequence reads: CATSRSPQGGNTEAFF. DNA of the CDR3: TGTGCCACCAGCAGAAGCCCACAGGGCGGGAACACTGAAGCTTTCTTT. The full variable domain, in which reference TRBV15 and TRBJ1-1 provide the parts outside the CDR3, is DAMVIQNPRYQVTQFGKPVTLSCSQTLNHNVMYWYQQKSSQAPKLLFHYYDKDFNNEADTPDNFQSRRPNTSFCFLDIRSPGLGDTAMYLCATSRSPQGGNTEAFFGQGTRLTVV.